The 19 T cell receptor beta chains below all came from one sample that was sequenced in a study of blood T cell repertoires in COVID-19. Sequenced by immunoSEQ multiplex PCR; TCRdb stores in-frame clones only, minus some. The sample has roughly 200,000 clones, more than 70% seen once. Sample: peripheral blood. These receptors were collected from a man in his fifties or sixties with COVID-19, enrolled during active disease.

V gene TRBV2 combines with J gene TRBJ1-2; possible D gene TRBD1, 6 bases. The V gene's germline CDR1 is SNHLY and CDR2 FYNNEI. The CDR3 length is 15 residues. V lost 0 bases, J lost 8 bases, and 16 bases lay in between. As DNA, the CDR3 is TGTGCCAGCAGTGAAGCTTCGTCAGGGGCGCCGGGCTACACCTTC. It translates to CASSEASSGAPGYTF.

This clone was detected a few times. The J gene is TRBJ1-4, the V gene TRBV6-1; the match to TRBD1 covers 9 bases. The CDR3 is 18 amino acids. The J segment lost 7 bases and the V segment lost 4 bases, leaving 16 bases of the junction unmatched. Germline V gene sequence: CDR1 MNHNS, CDR2 SASEGT. The CDR3 coding sequence is TGTGCCAGCAGTGGGCTCCAACAGGGGGCTTCGGTTCGTGAAAAACTGTTTTTT. Its translation: CASSGLQQGASVREKLFF.

The V gene is TRBV3-1 (or the pseudogene TRBV3-2), the J gene TRBJ2-7, with 7 positions matching TRBD2. Germline V gene lookup returns CDR1 LGHDT and CDR2 YNNKEL (reference sequence). This CDR3 contains 16 residues. Losses at the gene ends were 4 bases for V and 2 bases for J; bases not matched to a gene: 11. CDR3 sequence reads: CASSLFERGVPYEQYF. The CDR3 DNA sequence: TGTGCCAGCAGCCTCTTCGAACGGGGGGTTCCCTACGAGCAGTACTTC.

The chain has TRBV18 and TRBJ2-7; 8 bases line up with TRBD2. Germline assignment: CDR1 KGHSH and CDR2 LQKENI. The J segment lost 2 bases and the V segment lost 2 bases, leaving 11 bases of the junction unmatched. The length of the CDR3 is 17 residues. The CDR3 DNA is TGTGCCAGCTCACCAACTACCGGGACTAGAGGAACCTACGAGCAGTACTTC. It translates to CASSPTTGTRGTYEQYF.

The chain employs TRBV2 and TRBJ1-5, with 7 positions matching TRBD1. The germline gives CDR1 SNHLY, CDR2 FYNNEI. With 4 bases clipped from V and 2 bases from J, the junction kept 5 bases outside the gene matches. The CDR3 totals 15 residues. CDR3 in amino acids: CASSGQGWGNQPQHF. DNA of the CDR3: TGTGCCAGCAGTGGACAGGGTTGGGGCAATCAGCCCCAGCATTTT.

J is TRBJ2-5 and V is TRBV5-4, with D unresolved. V shed 0 bases and J shed 2 bases, with 11 bases lying between them. The CDR3 contains 15 residues. Germline CDR1 SGHNT, CDR2 YYREEE (reference sequence). The chain's CDR3 is CASSLELGQQETQYF. As DNA, the CDR3 is TGTGCCAGCAGCTTGGAGCTGGGCCAACAAGAGACCCAGTACTTC.

The V call is TRBV27, the J call TRBJ2-1; 10 bases align to TRBD2. V dropped 5 bases and J dropped 6; count of bases not matched to a gene: 7. From germline, CDR1 is MNHEY and CDR2 SMNVEV (reference sequence). There are 15 residues in the CDR3. DNA for the CDR3: TGTGCCAGCAGTCCCCTAGCGGGAGACATCAATGAGCAGTTCTTC. Protein product: CASSPLAGDINEQFF.

The chain uses TRBV7-3 and TRBJ2-3; D not certain. Trimming shortened V by 2 bases and J by 0 bases, and 15 bases separated the two germline ends. The CDR3 totals 17 residues. The germline gives CDR1 SGHTA, CDR2 FQGTGA. The CDR3 region has the DNA TGTGCCAGCAGCTTAGGCCCCAGAGGTTCTAGCACAGATACGCAGTATTTT. Protein: CASSLGPRGSSTDTQYF.

In DNA, the CDR3 is TGTGCCAGCAGTGAAGGGACTAGCGGGAGTAACGAGCAGTACTTC. Amino acids: CASSEGTSGSNEQYF. J is TRBJ2-7 and V is TRBV6-1, with TRBD2 identical over 13 bases. The CDR3 is 15 residues long. The V gene end was trimmed by 1 base and the J gene end by 5 bases; junction bases not matched to a gene: 2. The germline gives CDR1 MNHNS, CDR2 SASEGT.

Notes on this clone: Other DNA sequences in the sample encode the same CDR3. The chain links TRBV6-5 to TRBJ2-3; 9 bases align to TRBD2. This CDR3 has 15 amino acids. Germline V gene data show CDR1 as MNHEY and CDR2 as SVGAGI. V trimming: 2 bases; J trimming: 3 bases; junction bases outside the gene matches: 3. The DNA of the CDR3 is TGTGCCAGCAGTTACGGGCTAGCGGGAACAGATACGCAGTATTTT. Translating gives CASSYGLAGTDTQYF.

V usage is TRBV19 and J usage is TRBJ1-1; the D gene is possibly TRBD1 (5 bases). The CDR3 consists of 16 residues. Germline CDR1 is LNHDA and CDR2 is SQIVND (reference sequence). V gave up 6 bases and J gave up 2 bases, with 19 bases separating them. The CDR3 sequence is CASSILQKTENTEAFF. As DNA, the CDR3 is TGTGCCAGTAGCATCCTACAGAAGACAGAAAACACTGAAGCTTTCTTT. Full variable domain (rest looked up from reference TRBV19 and TRBJ1-1): DGGITQSPKYLFRKEGQNVTLSCEQNLNHDAMYWYRQDPGQGLRLIYYSQIVNDFQKGDIAEGYSVSREKKESFPLTVTSAQKNPTAFYLCASSILQKTENTEAFFGQGTRLTVV.

Written as DNA, the CDR3 is TGTGCCACCAGCAGCGGGCTTGACAGGCAAACCTACGAGCAGTACTTC. Its translation is CATSSGLDRQTYEQYF. The rearrangement uses TRBV15 and TRBJ2-7, with D possibly matching TRBD1 (6 bases). CDR3 length: 16 amino acids. Trimming removed 3 bases from V and 2 bases from J, with 17 bases in between. Germline values: CDR1 LNHNV, CDR2 YYDKDF (reference sequence).

The V gene is TRBV11-2, the J gene TRBJ2-7; 10 nucleotides agree with TRBD2. The V and J ends lost 5 bases and 0 bases, in that order; junction bases with no gene match: 13. In germline, CDR1 is SGHAT, CDR2 FQNNGV. The CDR3 contains 18 residues. CDR3 bases: TGTGCCAGCAGCCTTAGGTCCTCTAGCGGGAGTATCTCCTACGAGCAGTACTTC. Translation: CASSLRSSSGSISYEQYF.

This clone was picked up one time. V and J are TRBV5-4 and TRBJ2-7, with no clear D. Trimming cost V 4 bases and J 3 bases, with 14 bases left between them. The germline gives CDR1 SGHNT, CDR2 YYREEE (reference sequence). This CDR3 contains 14 residues. CDR3 protein: CASSPSADYYEQYF. The CDR3 bases are TGTGCCAGCAGCCCCTCGGCGGATTACTACGAGCAGTACTTC. The complete variable domain, with remaining parts taken from reference TRBV5-4 and TRBJ2-7, reads ETGVTQSPTHLIKTRGQQVTLRCSSQSGHNTVSWYQQALGQGPQFIFQYYREEENGRGNFPPRFSGLQFPNYSSELNVNALELDDSALYLCASSPSADYYEQYFGPGTRLTVT.

The V and J genes are TRBV5-1 and TRBJ2-2; TRBD2 aligns across 7 bases. Trimming removed 4 bases from V and 3 bases from J; junction bases left unmatched: 9. The CDR3 runs to 16 residues. Germline CDR1 SGHRS, CDR2 YFSETQ. The CDR3 DNA follows: TGCGCCAGCAGCCTGAGGGCTAGCGGAGACACCGGGGAGCTGTTTTTT. Amino acids: CASSLRASGDTGELFF. Drawing the rest from reference TRBV5-1 and TRBJ2-2, the complete variable domain is KAGVTQTPRYLIKTRGQQVTLSCSPISGHRSVSWYQQTPGQGLQFLFEYFSETQRNKGNFPGRFSGRQFSNSRSEMNVSTLELGDSALYLCASSLRASGDTGELFFGEGSRLTVL.

This rearrangement joins TRBV4-3 to TRBJ2-1, with 9 bases identical to TRBD2. CDR1 and CDR2 from the germline V gene are LGHNA and YSLEER. The CDR3 has 15 residues. The V segment lost 5 bases and the J segment 7 bases; nucleotides outside the gene matches: 9. The CDR3 is CASSYLAGDINEQFF. The CDR3 nucleotides are TGCGCCAGCAGCTATTTAGCGGGGGACATAAATGAGCAGTTCTTC.

This clone was seen just once. Relative to the germline gene, one junction end is altered; a read error may explain this. This chain links TRBV27 with TRBJ1-4; D is unresolved. Germline V CDR1 and CDR2: MNHEY, SMNVEV (reference sequence). CDR3 length equals 16 residues. The CDR3 spells CACSLSAGLGNEKLFF. The CDR3, as DNA: TGTGCCTGCAGTTTATCAGCGGGGTTGGGGAATGAAAAACTGTTTTTT.

The DNA of the CDR3 is TGTGCCAGCAGTGCCACAGGGTCAAATACGCAGTATTTT. Protein sequence: CASSATGSNTQYF. The genes are TRBV2 and TRBJ2-3; D may be TRBD1 (6 bases). This CDR3 is built from 13 residues. Germline V gene sequence: CDR1 SNHLY, CDR2 FYNNEI. V shed 4 bases and J shed 7 bases, with 12 bases lying between them.

The chain joins TRBV2 to TRBJ2-5; D gene unclear. Looked up from germline, CDR1 is SNHLY and CDR2 is FYNNEI. There are 11 residues in the CDR3. Trimming shortened V by 4 bases and J by 2 bases, and 2 bases separated the two germline ends. The CDR3 region has the DNA TGTGCCAGCAGTGTACAAGAGACCCAGTACTTC. Encoded protein: CASSVQETQYF.